A selection of T cell receptor beta chains follows, all from one sample in a study of T-cell memory formation after mild COVID-19. TCRdb called the 5' RACE reads again in MiXCR, with one record for every CDR3 protein. The data hold 300,000 to 350,000 distinct CDR3 sequences, with approximately 14% observed a single time. Sequencing input: PBMCs or a T cell subset sorted from them (not recorded which). Receptor source: a man younger than 35 who had mild COVID-19 (a few samples of this study predate the infection). Cell type and time point are not known. CDR3s include the opening cysteine and the closing phenylalanine or tryptophan. The D gene is left open where the match is weak. Size is omitted from some rows. Given values are once, few, many or a class for expanded clones.

v_gene: TRBV9
abundance: few
d_gene: -
j_gene: TRBJ1-2
CDR3aa: CASTRDETVGYGYTF
CDR3nt: TGTGCCAGCACTCGGGACGAAACGGTCGGCTATGGCTACACCTTC

v_gene: TRBV2
abundance: few
d_gene: -
j_gene: TRBJ1-4
CDR3aa: CASSVSEWEKLFF
CDR3nt: TGTGCCAGCAGTGTTTCGGAATGGGAAAAACTGTTTTTT

v_gene: TRBV9
abundance: -
d_gene: TRBD1
j_gene: TRBJ2-7
CDR3aa: CASSATGELSYEQYF
CDR3nt: TGTGCCAGCAGCGCCACAGGGGAATTGTCCTACGAGCAGTACTTC

v_gene: TRBV19
abundance: few
d_gene: TRBD2
j_gene: TRBJ2-1
CDR3aa: CASSTRRDYKIYNEQFF
CDR3nt: TGTGCCAGTAGTACCCGGCGGGACTACAAAATCTACAATGAGCAGTTCTTC

v_gene: TRBV4-1
abundance: -
d_gene: -
j_gene: TRBJ1-1
CDR3aa: CASSQATNRGGLTEAFF
CDR3nt: TGCGCCAGCAGCCAAGCTACTAACCGAGGGGGTTTGACTGAAGCTTTCTTT

v_gene: TRBV15
abundance: -
d_gene: -
j_gene: TRBJ1-1
CDR3aa: CATSLGENTEAFF
CDR3nt: TGTGCCACCAGCCTTGGGGAGAACACTGAAGCTTTCTTT

v_gene: TRBV6-2/TRBV6-3
abundance: few
d_gene: TRBD2
j_gene: TRBJ2-7
CDR3aa: CASSYTSGGQEQYF
CDR3nt: TGTGCCAGCAGTTATACTAGCGGGGGACAGGAGCAGTACTTC

v_gene: TRBV6-5
abundance: -
d_gene: -
j_gene: TRBJ2-6
CDR3aa: CASSARDPRAGANVLTF
CDR3nt: TGTGCCAGCAGTGCCCGGGACCCGCGTGCCGGGGCCAACGTCCTGACTTTC

v_gene: TRBV20-1
abundance: few
d_gene: TRBD1
j_gene: TRBJ1-3
CDR3aa: CSAILRGRNSGNTIYF
CDR3nt: TGCAGTGCAATCTTAAGGGGGCGAAACTCTGGAAACACCATATATTTT

v_gene: TRBV6-2/TRBV6-3
abundance: few
d_gene: TRBD2
j_gene: TRBJ2-1
CDR3aa: CASKLATGYNEQFF
CDR3nt: TGTGCCAGCAAACTAGCGACGGGATACAATGAGCAGTTCTTC

v_gene: TRBV12-3/TRBV12-4
abundance: -
d_gene: -
j_gene: TRBJ2-3
CDR3aa: CASRGQGGYTDTQYF
CDR3nt: TGTGCCAGCAGGGGACAAGGGGGGTACACAGATACGCAGTATTTT

v_gene: TRBV7-9
abundance: -
d_gene: -
j_gene: TRBJ2-7
CDR3aa: CASSLAQSYEQYF
CDR3nt: TGTGCCAGCAGCTTAGCTCAGTCCTACGAGCAGTACTTC

v_gene: TRBV7-2
abundance: few
d_gene: TRBD2
j_gene: TRBJ2-3
CDR3aa: CASSSRTSSTDTQYF
CDR3nt: TGTGCCAGCAGCTCAAGGACTAGTAGCACAGATACGCAGTATTTT

v_gene: TRBV29-1
abundance: few
d_gene: TRBD1
j_gene: TRBJ2-4
CDR3aa: CSVVTGGNVRNIQYF
CDR3nt: TGCAGCGTCGTAACAGGGGGCAACGTCAGGAACATTCAGTACTTC

v_gene: TRBV7-9
abundance: -
d_gene: -
j_gene: TRBJ2-2
CDR3aa: CASSGLGTGELFF
CDR3nt: TGTGCCAGCAGCGGGCTCGGCACCGGGGAGCTGTTTTTT

v_gene: TRBV6-5
abundance: few
d_gene: -
j_gene: TRBJ2-1
CDR3aa: CASSPHGGTPYNEQFF
CDR3nt: TGTGCCAGCAGCCCGCATGGGGGAACCCCCTACAATGAGCAGTTCTTC

v_gene: TRBV4-3
abundance: many
d_gene: -
j_gene: TRBJ2-3
CDR3aa: CASSQDMGRGPDTQYF
CDR3nt: TGCGCCAGCAGCCAAGATATGGGTCGGGGCCCAGATACGCAGTATTTT

v_gene: TRBV5-5
abundance: many
d_gene: TRBD2
j_gene: TRBJ2-1
CDR3aa: CASRHVAGGPNEQFF
CDR3nt: TGTGCCAGCAGACACGTAGCGGGGGGGCCGAATGAGCAGTTCTTC

v_gene: TRBV29-1
abundance: few
d_gene: TRBD1
j_gene: TRBJ1-1
CDR3aa: CSSGQGVPDDTEAFF
CDR3nt: TGCAGCAGCGGACAGGGGGTGCCGGATGACACTGAAGCTTTCTTT

v_gene: TRBV20-1
abundance: -
d_gene: TRBD1
j_gene: TRBJ1-4
CDR3aa: CSAIQDRGAGKLFF
CDR3nt: TGCAGTGCCATCCAGGACAGGGGCGCAGGAAAACTGTTTTTT

v_gene: TRBV7-2
abundance: few
d_gene: -
j_gene: TRBJ2-5
CDR3aa: CASSLVADQETQYF
CDR3nt: TGTGCCAGCAGCTTAGTAGCGGACCAAGAGACCCAGTACTTC

v_gene: TRBV7-2
abundance: few
d_gene: -
j_gene: TRBJ1-2
CDR3aa: CASSLGIGQYYGYTF
CDR3nt: TGTGCCAGCAGCTTAGGGATAGGCCAATACTATGGCTACACCTTC

v_gene: TRBV4-3
abundance: many
d_gene: TRBD1
j_gene: TRBJ1-4
CDR3aa: CASSHLTGTDEKLFF
CDR3nt: TGCGCCAGCAGCCACTTAACCGGGACAGATGAAAAACTGTTTTTT

v_gene: TRBV4-2
abundance: few
d_gene: TRBD2
j_gene: TRBJ2-5
CDR3aa: CASSPVARGGGDQETQYF
CDR3nt: TGTGCCAGCAGCCCCGTCGCCCGGGGCGGGGGGGACCAAGAGACCCAGTACTTC

v_gene: TRBV11-3
abundance: -
d_gene: -
j_gene: TRBJ2-5
CDR3aa: CASSAAQETQYF
CDR3nt: TGTGCCAGCAGCGCCGCACAAGAGACCCAGTACTTC

v_gene: TRBV11-2
abundance: many
d_gene: -
j_gene: TRBJ2-1
CDR3aa: CASSLPYSPNEQFF
CDR3nt: TGTGCCAGCAGTCTTCCCTACTCCCCCAATGAGCAGTTCTTC

v_gene: TRBV4-1
abundance: -
d_gene: -
j_gene: TRBJ1-2
CDR3aa: CASSQTRGGSDNGYTF
CDR3nt: TGCGCCAGCAGCCAGACTAGAGGAGGGTCAGACAATGGCTACACCTTC

v_gene: TRBV7-9
abundance: few
d_gene: -
j_gene: TRBJ1-5
CDR3aa: CASSSWEGDQPQHF
CDR3nt: TGTGCCAGCAGCTCCTGGGAGGGGGATCAGCCCCAGCATTTT

v_gene: TRBV18
abundance: -
d_gene: TRBD2
j_gene: TRBJ2-5
CDR3aa: CASSPGLAGVLETQYF
CDR3nt: TGTGCCAGCTCACCCGGACTAGCGGGGGTGTTGGAGACCCAGTACTTC

v_gene: TRBV12-3/TRBV12-4
abundance: many
d_gene: -
j_gene: TRBJ2-7
CDR3aa: CASSPPPHSYEQYF
CDR3nt: TGTGCCAGCAGCCCCCCGCCACACTCCTACGAGCAGTACTTC

v_gene: TRBV5-1
abundance: few
d_gene: -
j_gene: TRBJ2-2
CDR3aa: CASSLWTANTGELFF
CDR3nt: TGCGCCAGCAGCTTATGGACAGCGAACACCGGGGAGCTGTTTTTT

v_gene: TRBV7-2
abundance: many
d_gene: TRBD1
j_gene: TRBJ2-7
CDR3aa: CASSSGTGYYEQYF
CDR3nt: TGTGCCAGCAGCTCCGGGACAGGGTACTACGAGCAGTACTTC

v_gene: TRBV7-9
abundance: few
d_gene: TRBD1
j_gene: TRBJ2-1
CDR3aa: CASSHTGGGYNEQFF
CDR3nt: TGTGCCAGCAGCCACACAGGGGGCGGGTACAATGAGCAGTTCTTC

v_gene: TRBV6-1
abundance: few
d_gene: -
j_gene: TRBJ2-5
CDR3aa: CASTVFQETQYF
CDR3nt: TGTGCCAGCACGGTATTTCAAGAGACCCAGTACTTC

v_gene: TRBV12-5
abundance: -
d_gene: -
j_gene: TRBJ1-2
CDR3aa: CASGLGTNYGYTF
CDR3nt: TGTGCTAGTGGTTTGGGGACTAACTATGGCTACACCTTC

v_gene: TRBV6-2/TRBV6-3
abundance: few
d_gene: -
j_gene: TRBJ1-1
CDR3aa: CASSFVNTEAFF
CDR3nt: TGTGCCAGCAGTTTTGTGAACACTGAAGCTTTCTTT

v_gene: TRBV30
abundance: -
d_gene: -
j_gene: TRBJ2-2
CDR3aa: CAWSGGSTGELFF
CDR3nt: TGTGCCTGGAGTGGGGGGTCCACCGGGGAGCTGTTTTTT